Listed below are T cell receptor beta chains from one sample, sequenced in a study of blood T cells in healthy people across ages. TCRdb re-called the 5' RACE reads through MiXCR, storing one row per CDR3 protein. The sample lists 550,000 to 700,000 distinct CDR3 sequences, 27% occurring once. The specimen was blood. All receptors come from a woman in her 70s in good health. Each CDR3 is given with its conserved first and last residue. D genes are given only for firm matches. Clone size is shown for a subset of rows, as once, few, many or a class of expanded clone.

>TRBV7-3|-|-|13|TRBJ2-3
TGTGCCAGCAGCTTAGGGCGGCAGGGCGCGCAGTATTTT
CASSLGRQGAQYF
>TRBV5-1|few|-|17|TRBJ2-2
TGCGCCAGCAGCCTGAAGGCGGGGATCCCGAACACCGGGGAGCTGTTTTTT
CASSLKAGIPNTGELFF
>TRBV30|few|-|12|TRBJ2-7
TGTGCCTGGGGACGGAGAACCCACGAGCAGTACTTC
CAWGRRTHEQYF
>TRBV4-3|few|TRBD2|16|TRBJ2-5
TGCGCCAGCAGCCAAGGCCAGCGGGGGGGCAGAGAGACCCAGTACTTC
CASSQGQRGGRETQYF
>TRBV12-3/TRBV12-4|-|-|14|TRBJ1-2
TGTGCCAGCAGTCACAGGGTCCGTAACTATGGCTACACCTTC
CASSHRVRNYGYTF
>TRBV20-1|few|-|14|TRBJ2-5
TGCAGTGCTAGGGCTCAGGGTCTTGGAGAGACCCAGTACTTC
CSARAQGLGETQYF
>TRBV7-2|-|-|15|TRBJ1-1
TGTGCCAGCAGGAATGGGGCGCGGGGGAACACTGAAGCTTTCTTT
CASRNGARGNTEAFF
>TRBV10-3|-|-|12|TRBJ2-5
TGTGCCACCGGAACAGGGTCGGAGACCCAGTACTTC
CATGTGSETQYF
>TRBV12-3/TRBV12-4|-|-|21|TRBJ1-1
TGTGCCAGCAGTTTGCATAACGGACCGACTTTAAGCGGGGGCTTAGAGACTGAAGCTTTCTTT
CASSLHNGPTLSGGLETEAFF
>TRBV6-6|few|-|15|TRBJ1-4
TGTGCCAGCAGTTACACAGGGAAGGAAGATGAAAAACTGTTTTTT
CASSYTGKEDEKLFF
>TRBV15|-|-|11|TRBJ1-2
TGTGCCACCAGCAGAGGGGATGGCTACACCTTC
CATSRGDGYTF
>TRBV19|few|-|14|TRBJ2-5
TGTGCCAGTAGTATGAGTACGGCGAGGAAGACCCAGTACTTC
CASSMSTARKTQYF
>TRBV6-2/TRBV6-3|-|-|15|TRBJ2-3
TGTGCCAGCAGTTACAACAGCGGTAATACAGATACGCAGTATTTT
CASSYNSGNTDTQYF
>TRBV3-1|once|-|11|TRBJ2-1
TGTGCCAGCAGCCAAAGCGGGGAGCAGTTCTTC
CASSQSGEQFF
>TRBV5-1|-|-|13|TRBJ2-1
TGCGCCAGCAGCAAGGGACACGGGGATGAGCAGTTCTTC
CASSKGHGDEQFF
>TRBV29-1|-|-|11|TRBJ2-3
TGCAGCGTTCCTTCCCTCGATACGCAGTATTTT
CSVPSLDTQYF
>TRBV19|-|TRBD2|16|TRBJ2-2
TGTGCCAGTAGTAAGCGGGACCCCCCACCGGTCGGGGAGCTGTTTTTT
CASSKRDPPPVGELFF
>TRBV7-3|-|TRBD1|12|TRBJ1-2
TGTGCCAGCAGCACAAACAGGGGAGGCTACACCTTC
CASSTNRGGYTF
>TRBV11-1|few|-|13|TRBJ1-1
TGTGCCAGCAGCTTAGAAGTGCGAGCTGAAGCTTTCTTT
CASSLEVRAEAFF
>TRBV13|many|-|12|TRBJ2-3
TGTGCCAGCAGCTTCTTTACAGATACGCAGTATTTT
CASSFFTDTQYF
>TRBV18|-|-|13|TRBJ2-5
TGTGCCAGCTCACAGTACCGAGGGGAGACCCAGTACTTC
CASSQYRGETQYF
>TRBV6-5|-|-|14|TRBJ1-6
TGTGCCAGCCAATCTCAAACCTGGCGTTCACCCCTCCACTTT
CASQSQTWRSPLHF
>TRBV5-6|few|-|18|TRBJ2-4
TGTGCCAGCAGCTCACAGGGCAGCCCAGCTCTAGCCAAAAACATTCAGTACTTC
CASSSQGSPALAKNIQYF
>TRBV27|few|-|15|TRBJ1-5
TGTGCCAGCAGTTTCGACGGATATAGCAATCAGCCCCAGCATTTT
CASSFDGYSNQPQHF
>TRBV3-1|-|TRBD2|15|TRBJ2-5
TGTGCCAGCAGACTTAGCGGGGGGATTGGGGAGACCCAGTACTTC
CASRLSGGIGETQYF
>TRBV20-1|few|-|14|TRBJ1-2
TGCAGTGCCACCCGGCGAACGGAAGGGTATGGCTACACCTTC
CSATRRTEGYGYTF
>TRBV19|-|TRBD1|14|TRBJ1-6
TGTGCCAGTAGTCTCCCAGGGGGCGATTCACCCCTCCACTTT
CASSLPGGDSPLHF
>TRBV4-3|few|-|14|TRBJ2-1
TGCGCCAGCAGCCAAGATTATGGGTACGGTGAGCAGTTCTTC
CASSQDYGYGEQFF
>TRBV29-1|few|TRBD1|11|TRBJ1-1
TGCAGCGTGCACAGGGGCACTGAAGCTTTCTTT
CSVHRGTEAFF
>TRBV20-1|few|TRBD2|14|TRBJ2-5
TGCAGTGCTTTTCCGGGACTAGAGAGGGAGACCCAGTACTTC
CSAFPGLERETQYF
>TRBV20-1|-|TRBD2|17|TRBJ2-1
TGCAGTGCTAGAGACCCTAAAGCGGGGGCGGTTTACAATGAGCAGTTCTTC
CSARDPKAGAVYNEQFF
>TRBV20-1|-|-|12|TRBJ1-2
TGCAGTGCTACCTTGACCGGGCATGGCTACACCTTC
CSATLTGHGYTF